These 13 T cell receptor beta chains were sequenced from one sample in a study of blood T cell repertoires in COVID-19. TCRdb's copy holds only in-frame clones and misses some; the assay was immunoSEQ multiplex PCR. The sample lists about 120,000 clones; about 88% were seen once. The sequencing input was peripheral blood. The source of these receptors is a woman aged 80 or older with acute or convalescent COVID-19.

CDR3 residues: CASSPIEGTASGYTF. DNA for the CDR3: TGTGCCAGCTCACCTATAGAAGGGACAGCAAGTGGCTACACCTTC. V and J are TRBV18 and TRBJ1-2; TRBD1 agrees at 7 bases. Trimming removed 3 bases from V and 7 bases from J; junction bases left unmatched: 11. Germline assignment: CDR1 KGHSH and CDR2 LQKENI. CDR3 length: 15 residues.

Of note for this clone: Additional DNA sequences in this sample encode the identical CDR3. The gene calls are TRBV3-1 (or the pseudogene TRBV3-2) and TRBJ2-3; TRBD1 matches at 9 bases. In germline, CDR1 is LGHDT, CDR2 YNNKEL (reference sequence). This CDR3 contains 13 residues. With 4 bases clipped from V and 4 bases from J, the junction kept 0 bases outside the gene matches. The CDR3 DNA reads TGTGCCAGCAGCCGACAGGGGGCAGATACGCAGTATTTT. It translates to CASSRQGADTQYF.

This clone appeared a few times. The gene calls are TRBV2 and TRBJ1-2; the match to TRBD1 covers 8 bases. The V gene's germline CDR1 is SNHLY and CDR2 FYNNEI. V lost 11 bases, J lost 5 bases, and 10 bases stayed unmatched. This CDR3 has 13 amino acids. The CDR3, as DNA: TGTGCCCACAAGGACAGGGCTGGGTATGGCTACACCTTC. Translation gives CAHKDRAGYGYTF.

V is TRBV28 and J is TRBJ2-5; tentatively, D is TRBD1 (6 bases). Trimming removed 5 bases from V and 1 base from J, with 8 bases in between. In germline, CDR1 is MDHEN, CDR2 SYDVKM. The CDR3 loop spans 13 amino acids. The CDR3 bases are TGTGCCAGCAGTGAAGGGGGCCAAGAGACCCAGTACTTC. It is translated as CASSEGGQETQYF. Full variable domain (rest looked up from reference TRBV28 and TRBJ2-5): DVKVTQSSRYLVKRTGEKVFLECVQDMDHENMFWYRQDPGLGLRLIYFSYDVKMKEKGDIPEGYSVSREKKERFSLILESASTNQTSMYLCASSEGGQETQYFGPGTRLLVL.

The rearrangement uses TRBV3-1 (or the pseudogene TRBV3-2) and TRBJ2-2; a weak D match, TRBD1 (5 bases). V dropped 7 bases and J dropped 7 bases, with 13 bases sitting between them. The CDR3 contains 13 residues. Germline V gives CDR1 LGHDT, CDR2 YNNKEL (reference sequence). The DNA of the CDR3 is TGTGCCAGCACTATGCAAGGGGTCGGGGAGCTGTTTTTT. Its translation: CASTMQGVGELFF.

The chain couples TRBV7-6 to TRBJ1-3; the match to TRBD1 covers 8 bases. Germline-derived CDR1 and CDR2 are SGHVS and FNYEAQ. CDR3 length equals 16 residues. The J segment lost 0 bases and the V segment lost 5 bases, leaving 6 bases of the junction unmatched. CDR3 residues: CASSPTTGGSGNTIYF. CDR3 DNA sequence: TGTGCCAGCAGCCCTACAACAGGGGGCTCTGGAAACACCATATATTTT.

The chain uses TRBV2 and TRBJ2-1, with D perhaps matching TRBD1 (7 bases). Per the germline V gene, CDR1 is SNHLY and CDR2 is FYNNEI. The CDR3 has 14 amino acids. The V gene lost 6 bases and the J gene lost 8 bases, with 17 bases spanning the gap. Here the CDR3 reads CASRAGQGVYEQFF. CDR3 sequence (DNA): TGTGCCAGCAGGGCGGGGCAGGGGGTCTATGAGCAGTTCTTC.

This chain connects TRBV7-9 to TRBJ2-7; TRBD1 agrees at 9 bases. The CDR3 extends over 16 amino acids. Germline V gene lookup returns CDR1 SEHNR and CDR2 FQNEAQ (reference sequence). V was pared by 4 bases and J by 4 bases, with 11 bases of the junction left unmatched. The DNA of the CDR3 is TGTGCCAGCAGCTCTTTTGGGACAGGGAAATTGTACGAGCAGTACTTC. As protein: CASSSFGTGKLYEQYF. The variable domain in full, completed from reference TRBV7-9 and TRBJ2-7, reads DTGVSQNPRHKITKRGQNVTFRCDPISEHNRLYWYRQTLGQGPEFLTYFQNEAQLEKSRLLSDRFSAERPKGSFSTLEIQRTEQGDSAMYLCASSSFGTGKLYEQYFGPGTRLTVT.

J is TRBJ2-1 and V is TRBV5-1, with 14 nucleotides matching TRBD2. Germline CDR1 SGHRS, CDR2 YFSETQ. This CDR3 comprises 18 residues. With 4 bases clipped from V and 10 bases from J, the junction kept 16 bases outside the gene matches. The DNA of the CDR3 is TGCGCCAGCAGCCTCGAATGGAAAGGGACTAGCGGGGGCCAGGAGCAGTTCTTC. Translated: CASSLEWKGTSGGQEQFF.

This rearrangement joins TRBV18 to TRBJ1-2; 8 bases are a match to TRBD1. CDR3 size: 15 residues. The germline gives CDR1 KGHSH, CDR2 LQKENI. With 2 bases clipped from V and 4 bases from J, the junction kept 6 bases outside the gene matches. This CDR3 is CASSPGQGWGYGYTF. CDR3 nucleotides: TGTGCCAGCTCACCAGGACAGGGATGGGGCTATGGCTACACCTTC. The whole variable domain, filled in from reference TRBV18 and TRBJ1-2, reads NAGVMQNPRHLVRRRGQEARLRCSPMKGHSHVYWYRQLPEEGLKFMVYLQKENIIDESGMPKERFSAEFPKEGPSILRIQQVVRGDSAAYFCASSPGQGWGYGYTFGSGTRLTVV.

Concerning this clone: The sample holds other DNA sequences that translate to the same CDR3. The chain recombines TRBV5-1 with TRBJ1-2; TRBD1 matches at 8 bases. The J segment lost 2 bases and the V segment lost 0 bases, leaving 0 bases of the junction unmatched. The germline CDR1 and CDR2 sequences are SGHRS and YFSETQ. This CDR3 contains 14 residues. The CDR3 DNA follows: TGCGCCAGCAGCTTGGGGGACAGGAACTATGGCTACACCTTC. As protein: CASSLGDRNYGYTF.

The chain links TRBV5-1 to TRBJ2-5; TRBD2 agrees at 10 bases. CDR1 and CDR2 (germline): SGHRS, YFSETQ. V was pared by 7 bases and J by 2 bases, with 2 bases of the junction left unmatched. This CDR3 region has 13 residues. CDR3 DNA: TGCGCCAGCGGACTAGCGGAACAAGAGACCCAGTACTTC. Its translation: CASGLAEQETQYF.

The chain couples TRBV6-2 or TRBV6-3 to TRBJ1-1, with D unclear. The V and J ends lost 0 bases and 2 bases respectively, with 7 bases between them. The CDR3 sequence is 14 residues long. Germline CDR1 MNHEY, CDR2 SVGEGT. CDR3 loop: CASSYSSVNTEAFF. The CDR3 DNA reads as TGTGCCAGCAGTTACTCGAGTGTAAACACTGAAGCTTTCTTT.